This T cell receptor (beta chain) originates from a study of cytomegalovirus exposure and HLA in healthy donors. General observations from the study: The productive fraction for most TCR beta V segments was about 90% or about 30% in an earlier analysis. Later analysis showed most CMV-associated TCR beta chains appearing HLA-restricted. Excluded: some indistinguishable V segments such as TRBV6-2 and TRBV6-3.

The primer mix had 60 Vbeta and 13 Jbeta primers. Original processing methods: In a later analysis, some 11 million of approximately 80 million unique beta chains occurred in at least two donors. Method: immunoSEQ multiplex PCR; TCRdb's copy keeps in-frame clones and lacks some. The V and J calls and clone size are taken from that table; D and trimming were inferred from the DNA. The data contain 100,000 to 150,000 clones, about 79% of them singletons. V gave up 2 bases and J gave up 3 bases; unmatched junction bases: 5. The CDR3 contains 16 residues. Looked up from germline, CDR1 is LGHNT and CDR2 is FRNRAP. This clone was observed a single time. What it binds is unknown.

Sequenced: PBMCs. The chain recombines TRBV12-5 with TRBJ2-7, with TRBD2 identical over 12 bases. The source of this sequence is a woman aged 45-59 years in good health and CMV-seronegative. The CDR3 region has the DNA TGTGCTAGTGGTTTGATCCTAGCGGGAGGGTTCTACGAGCAGTACTTC. Translation: CASGLILAGGFYEQYF.